This TCR beta chain came from a study of cytomegalovirus exposure and HLA in healthy donors (dated by TCRdb to 2017 to 2019). With respect to the entire study: An earlier analysis of 587 of the donors reported 250 to 350 Gb of sequence data and 95 million to 130 million unique TCR beta sequences obtained from about 180 million T cells. An early release that covered more than 550 HLA-typed donors contained around 300 gigabases of sequencing data and 70 million to 100 million unique TCR sequences. Among the approximately 420 genotyped donors, more than 70% belonged to the genetic ancestry cluster associated with self-reported Caucasian donors. The study aimed to test whether cataloging public T cell receptors could reveal signatures of past pathogen exposure. Using immunosequencing, the study profiled T cell repertoires from fewer than 850 subjects and related those repertoires to cytomegalovirus serostatus. Besides the first cohort of around 700 subjects, a separate validation cohort made up of some 110 different subjects was used. The study combined high-throughput TCR immunosequencing, statistical association of individual TCRs with disease status, and machine learning to predict cytomegalovirus infection status. To study patterns of TCR occurrence, a later analysis re-analyzed previously published TCR beta repertoires from more than 550 donors and added high-resolution HLA genotyping. In the later analysis, no new phenotypic data were used to find candidate immune exposures; instead, reliance was placed on TCR beta sequences and their occurrence across donors. An earlier analysis of 587 of the donors used high-throughput TCR beta sequencing to judge whether each TCR beta V gene segment behaved as functional or pseudogenic. Donor age, sex, ethnicity and CMV serostatus were compiled alongside the repertoire data. In a later genetic analysis, genome-wide SNP genotypes for about 65% of the 666 donors were used, and that subset was treated as a discovery cohort. Every discovery cohort repertoire had been produced on one sequencing platform. HLA typing covered class I and class II loci at four-digit resolution. Typing coverage differed by locus: A, B, C, DRB1 and DQB1 were typed in about 620-640 donors, DQA1 in approximately 520, DPA1 in 600 to 610, and DPB1 in 450 to 490. Roughly five DR-DQ haplotypes were treated as single units for association and clustering because of strong linkage in the cohort. Among about 360 genotyped donors of the cohort, an average of 235,054 unique TCR beta nucleotide sequences were sequenced per donor, roughly 20% of them non-productive. The study at large found these results: The classifier was reported to diagnose cytomegalovirus status with high specificity and sensitivity in both the original and validation cohorts. According to a later analysis, TCR association rates differed among HLA loci, with DRB1 alleles showing the most associated TCRs and HLA-C alleles showing the fewest. The authors suggested that the approach could potentially be generalized to other disease states and immunological phenotypes. The only immune exposure information available for the cohort was CMV serostatus. Because counts were too low, approximately 18 rarely observed V segments, including chromosome 9 orphons, were excluded from the earlier analysis of a few hundred of the donors. Compared with equally common non-associated chains, HLA-associated TCR beta chains in a later analysis were more clonally expanded and had lower generation probabilities. In a later analysis, most CMV-associated TCR beta chains were found to appear HLA-restricted, with HLA associations seemingly driven largely by CMV exposure. Most TCR sequences were observed very rarely across donors, whereas some public TCRs were present in many individuals. In vitro tests confirmed that a few of the cytomegalovirus-associated TCR beta chains recognize cytomegalovirus antigens. Because some donors lacked HLA typing at each locus, the association tests relied only on the typed subset. Correlated functional status among segregating V segments might be attributable to linkage disequilibrium, but an unknown experimental factor could not be ruled out. Strong co-occurrence of HLA alleles, especially DR and DQ, made assigning TCR associations to individual alleles difficult. In a later genetic analysis, a missense DCLRE1C variant was associated with V-gene and J-gene trimming of TCR beta chains, and the association was replicated in an independent cohort. Only TCR beta chains were sequenced in this cohort, and the absence of alpha or paired-chain data limited detectable features. A total of about 180 TCR beta chains were listed by the study as associated with cytomegalovirus. An earlier analysis of approximately 530 of the donors showed that most TCR beta V segments appeared in productive rearrangements either about 87% or about 30% of the time, which broadly matched IMGT annotations. The presence/absence analyses assumed that sequencing depth was roughly uniform across donors, and that assumption may not be true. A cluster of highly shared sequence variants was judged likely to be a technical artifact of the sequencing pipeline. The 87-base-pair reads could not distinguish some IMGT-functional V segments, including TRBV6-2 and TRBV6-3, so those segments were excluded. According to a later analysis, parvovirus B19, influenza, CMV and Epstein-Barr virus appeared linked to several top co-occurrence clusters. A further reported finding was that TCR beta sequences accurately predicted the HLA-A and HLA-B alleles for most subjects in the first cohort. In a later genetic analysis, fewer N-insertions in productive TCRs were reported among donors in an Asian-associated ancestry cluster than the roughly 670-donor mean. In a later analysis, around 17,000 TCR beta sequences were associated with specific HLA alleles at a false discovery rate of 0.05.

There are 15 amino acids in the CDR3, from cysteine to phenylalanine inclusive. Left in the record is the CDR3 DNA by itself, 45 bases read in frame from the first base. CDR1 SNHLY and CDR2 FYNNEI are derived from the germline V gene. The cohort comprised more than 550 healthy bone marrow donors. At the time of sampling, every cohort member was nominally healthy, though immune exposures that went unrecorded were likely present. The donor tested CMV seropositive, placing the donor among the roughly 300 seropositive members of the cohort. Every donor gave a peripheral blood sample, and the peripheral blood mononuclear cells from that sample were used for TCR beta sequencing. The Qiagen DNeasy Blood Extraction Kit was used to extract genomic DNA from the blood cell samples. Notes on this clone: Its antigen has not been determined. No base-level quality is on record; no much larger clone is a single base apart.

The library was built by means of the immunoSEQ multiplex PCR assay. For the multiplex PCR, a mixture combining 60 forward primers for TCR Vbeta segments and 13 reverse primers for TCR Jbeta segments was used. Amplification of the CDR3 region of rearranged TCR beta genes was performed with a multiplex PCR assay on genomic DNA. The amplified TCR beta libraries were sequenced on the Illumina HiSeq System as 87-base-pair reads. The published analysis was carried out like this. A later analysis counted tens of millions of unique TCR beta chains across the 600 to 850 repertoires, and some 11 million of these chains were shared by at least two donors. Raw reads were error-corrected and collapsed into unique sequences by a nearest-neighbor algorithm in which closely related sequences were merged to remove PCR and sequencing errors. Alignment of CDR3 sequences to IMGT reference sequences was used to assign V, D and J gene segments. Each retained sequence needed at least a six-nucleotide match to both a V gene segment and a J gene segment. A rearrangement was called productive if the CDR3 had no stop codons and remained in frame with V and J, and every other rearrangement was called non-productive. CDR3 was defined according to IMGT convention as the region running from the second conserved V-encoded cysteine to the conserved J-encoded phenylalanine. The earlier analysis of about 610 of the donors excluded sequences that lacked an unambiguous match to a single V gene segment. An earlier analysis of 500 to 700 of the donors classified V segments as functional when productive rearrangements were above 56.7% and as segregating when the standard deviation between donors was above 5%. To diagnose cytomegalovirus status from the catalog of TCR beta chain sequences, a statistical classification framework was built. V and J gene assignment, in a later analysis, came from comparing TCR nucleotide sequences with IMGT/GENE-DB human TR gene sequences. The TCRdist pipeline was used in a later analysis to assign CDR3 sequences and most-parsimonious VDJ recombination scenarios. In a later analysis, each TCR beta chain was defined by its CDR3 amino acid sequence together with its V-gene family, and reads lacking a unique V-gene family were excluded. To address suspected cross-contamination and a sequencing artifact, a later analysis removed 592 highly shared, low-generation-probability nucleotide sequences. For each public chain, a later analysis derived a clonal expansion index from normalized ranks of inferred template counts within each repertoire. In a later analysis, generation probabilities were computed using a VDJ recombination model fitted to out-of-frame rearrangements, and the results were checked against IGoR. A later analysis scored TCR-TCR, TCR-HLA and TCR-CMV co-occurrence with hypergeometric tests, applying a repertoire-size bias correction to TCR pairs. False discovery rates were estimated in a later analysis by permuting HLA or CMV assignments 20 times. A later analysis grouped co-occurring TCRs with DBSCAN, adding TCRdist sequence similarity when clustering within HLA-allele-positive subsets. Repertoires with fewer than 30,000 or more than 120,000 public chains, plus five repertoires with anomalous nucleotide sharing, were excluded from co-occurrence clustering. This immuneACCESS table, as held by TCRdb, lists in-frame sequences with V and J called but not all clones. Of the missing ones, under half trace to an unresolved V gene in checked studies; the others have no known cause. V, J and clone size derive from that table, while D and trimming were established from the DNA sequence. The sample table records roughly 150,000 clones; roughly 70% of these occur just once. Roughly 3% of the sample comes from the top ten.

Rearrangement joined TRBV2 to TRBJ2-5; TRBD2 matches 7 bases in the middle. The better agreement between TRBJ2-7 and the DNA end casts doubt on the J call. Sequences were obtained from PBMCs. The clonotype was recovered from a woman aged 50 to 65 in good health and CMV-seropositive. The DNA sequence follows: TGTGCCAGCAGTGAAGAAGGCGGGGGTATCTACGAGCAGTACTTC. Its translation reads: CASSEEGGGIYEQYF.